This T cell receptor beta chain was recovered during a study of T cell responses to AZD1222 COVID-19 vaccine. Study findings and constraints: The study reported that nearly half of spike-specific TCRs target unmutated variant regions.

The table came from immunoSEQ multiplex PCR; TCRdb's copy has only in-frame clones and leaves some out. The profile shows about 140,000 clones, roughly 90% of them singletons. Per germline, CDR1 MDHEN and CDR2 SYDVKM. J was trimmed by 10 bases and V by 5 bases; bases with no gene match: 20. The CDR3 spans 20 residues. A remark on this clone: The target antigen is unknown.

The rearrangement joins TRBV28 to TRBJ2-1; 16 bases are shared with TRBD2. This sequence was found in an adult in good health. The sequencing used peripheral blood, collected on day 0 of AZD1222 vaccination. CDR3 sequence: CASSLLTVPGLAGGPGEQFF. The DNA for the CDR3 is TGTGCCAGCAGTCTATTAACTGTTCCGGGACTAGCGGGAGGGCCAGGGGAGCAGTTCTTC.